The sequence of this TCR beta chain was determined in a study of T cells in Graves' hyperthyroidism and ophthalmopathy. J was trimmed by 6 bases and V by 7 bases; bases with no gene match: 16. Germline values: CDR1 SNHLY, CDR2 FYNNEI. The CDR3 has 16 amino acids. Reasons for excluding patients were uncontrolled infection, other autoimmune disease, pregnancy or lactation. Clinical symptoms, serum thyroxine, TRAb, thyroid ultrasound and orbital computed tomography established diagnosis. Ahead of any ophthalmopathy symptoms, the blood sample was obtained at the first diagnosis of hyperthyroidism. The PBMCs studied were ones that came from about 10 ml fresh peripheral blood. TCR beta CDR3 regions were amplified from RNA. In the first-round RT-PCR of the TCR CDR3, the HTBI primer set was used. TCRdb used MiXCR to reprocess the multiplex PCR reads, holding one entry per CDR3 protein. The table has 150,000 or so distinct CDR3 sequences, roughly a fifth seen once.

The receptor comes from a woman between 45 and 65 years old with Graves' hyperthyroidism that later progressed to Graves' ophthalmopathy. Source material: blood. The rearrangement joins TRBV2 to TRBJ2-7; 9 bases align to TRBD1. The CDR3 DNA sequence: TGTGCCAGCACCGCAAGTAGTGTCCTGACAGGGGGCGAGCAGTACTTC. Its protein product is CASTASSVLTGGEQYF.